This paragraph reports one T cell receptor beta chain. This entry is derived from a study of cytomegalovirus exposure and HLA in healthy donors. This CDR3 has 16 residues. Trimming took off 2 bases at V and 2 bases at J, with 17 bases between the two ends. Germline values: CDR1 SGHNT, CDR2 YYREEE (reference sequence). Primers included in the PCR were 60 Vbeta and 13 Jbeta primers. Libraries were prepared by immunoSEQ multiplex PCR; TCRdb keeps only in-frame clonotypes and omits some of them. The table lists roughly 150,000 clones, 80% to 90% of them singletons, with just over 2.5% in the top ten. The clonotype comes from a man aged 30-40 years in good health and CMV-seropositive. Material for sequencing was PBMCs. The chain links TRBV5-4 to TRBJ2-7; maybe TRBD2 (6 bases). CDR3: CASSLVRLATTYEQYF. CDR3 bases: TGTGCCAGCAGCTTAGTACGTCTAGCGACAACCTACGAGCAGTACTTC.